What follows is one T cell receptor beta chain and its context. The target of this receptor is not known. Per-nucleotide qualities are absent, and no much larger clonotype sits a single base away. The time point label, read with the paper, signifies: blood 4 weeks post-SBRT, at nephrectomy. In light of the paper, this sample's treatment or condition label describes: 15 Gy SBRT to primary tumor, nephrectomy 4 weeks later. The samples were drawn from a clinical trial, where primary renal cell carcinomas were treated with 15 Gy of stereotactic body radiation therapy and then removed by nephrectomy 4 weeks afterward. To follow tumor-enriched clonotypes, peripheral blood was collected serially from radiation-treated patients at baseline and again at 2 weeks and 4 weeks after SBRT. Renal cell carcinoma with clear cell pathology was present in all patients. Genomic DNA for TCR sequencing was prepared using the QIAamp DNA Blood Mini Kit (Qiagen). The analyses included just those samples that passed every quality control check.

The data were taken from a study of radiation and T cells in renal cell carcinoma (TCRdb year 2020). For context, the study as a whole: In total, 50 to 55 samples, comprising roughly 25 tumors and approximately 27 peripheral blood samples, were subjected to TCR beta sequencing. The last blood draw occurred 4 weeks after radiation, at the same time as nephrectomy. Across all 53 samples, 4,016,671 unique CDR3 nucleotide sequences encoding over 2.5 million unique CDR3 amino acid sequences were identified. Overall study outcomes, separate from this receptor: Because the trial had a single-armed design, the trial could not examine how radiation dose or scheduling affected the TCR repertoire. Tracking of blood repertoire dynamics stopped at about 27 days after treatment, with no follow-up past that point. Because no pretreatment tumor biopsies were available, whether clonotypes were present in the tumor at baseline could not be determined. An increase in top tumor clonotypes in blood was observed from baseline to 2 weeks post-radiation, followed by contraction by 4 weeks, which was taken to suggest transient expansion of tumor-resident clones.

TCR beta libraries were generated from genomic DNA with the immunoSEQ kit, following the manufacturer's recommendations. For library preparation, a first multiplex PCR was performed with proprietary primers, followed by a second PCR in which unique barcodes were added, and bead cleanups were performed after each round. A kit-provided positive control reaction and a negative control reaction were included in every sample batch. The final libraries were assessed on an Agilent 4200 TapeStation D1000 ScreenTape, pooled by volume, and quantified by qPCR. Sequencing was performed on an Illumina NextSeq500 using a MidOutput 150-cycle cartridge, with 156 Read1 cycles, 15 Index1 cycles, and the kit custom primers. The pooled library was loaded at approximately 0.98 pM with around 20% PhiX control spiked in. Concerning the study's data processing: The vendor-processed data were analyzed in R, and a clonotype was defined as all T cells that share the same CDR3 nucleotide sequence. For clone abundance analyses, frequencies were normalized to the 10,000 most abundant clones in each sample. Before analysis, public T cell clones were removed, and these numbered fewer than six per sample on average. Tumor-enriched clonotypes and baseline blood-enriched clonotypes were defined as those with an abundance difference of at least 32-fold between compartments. A beta-binomial differential abundance model was used to identify clonotypes that expanded or contracted between blood time points. Similarity between tumor and blood repertoires was quantified using the Baroni-Urbani and Buser coefficient, and groups were compared with two-tailed Wilcoxon tests in R. TCRdb holds this immuneACCESS table with in-frame rearrangements only. Some clones are missing; in checked studies, unresolved V genes explain under half, and the rest has no known cause. The V and J calls and clone size are taken from that table; D and trimming were inferred from the DNA. The sample table contains about 150,000 clones; only one count was recorded for 80% to 90% of them. The ten biggest clones cover around 17% of the sample.

Counted from cysteine to phenylalanine, this CDR3 has 15 amino acids. Only the CDR3 DNA is retained, 45 bases long and in frame from the first base. Trimming leaves V shorter by 5 bases and J shorter by 5 bases, with the junction holding 11 bases beyond the gene matches. CDR1 SEHNR and CDR2 FQNEAQ are derived from the germline V gene (reference sequence). This TCR derives from a woman between 50 and 59 years old with renal cell carcinoma. The sample consisted of blood, taken from a patient whose treatment included radiotherapy and nephrectomy. Recombination connected TRBV7-9 to TRBJ1-2; TRBD1 lines up with 7 middle nucleotides. The bases are TGTGCCAGCAGCCCAGAAGGGAGGGGGCGGTATGGCTACACCTTC. Translated, it gives CASSPEGRGRYGYTF.